These 26 T cell receptor beta chains share one sample of origin, sequenced in a study of cytomegalovirus exposure and HLA in healthy donors. Primers for the PCR totalled 60 Vbeta and 13 Jbeta. Data came from immunoSEQ multiplex PCR; TCRdb stores just in-frame clones and leaves some out. The sample shows some 170,000 clones, roughly four fifths of them seen only once. The sample taken for sequencing was PBMCs. These receptors came from a woman aged 18-29 years in good health and CMV-seronegative.

This chain joins TRBV5-1 and TRBJ1-6, with 10 bases fitting TRBD1. The germline CDR1 and CDR2 sequences are SGHRS and YFSETQ. The CDR3 is 15 amino acids. The trim removed 6 bases at V and 10 bases at J, leaving 10 bases unmatched. The chain's CDR3 is CASTPGTGVLSPLHF. Written as DNA, the CDR3 is TGCGCCAGCACGCCCGGGACAGGGGTTTTGTCACCCCTCCACTTT.

The chain joins TRBV11-2 to TRBJ1-1, with a possible D match to TRBD1 (5 bases). Deletions cut 2 bases from V and 1 base from J, with 11 bases between. Germline V CDR1 and CDR2: SGHAT, FQNNGV. CDR3 length equals 15 residues. The CDR3 DNA follows: TGTGCCAGCAGCTTAATCTTTCAGGGGAACACTGAAGCTTTCTTT. Translation gives CASSLIFQGNTEAFF.

The gene calls are TRBV18 and TRBJ2-5; 11 positions match TRBD2. Per germline, CDR1 KGHSH and CDR2 LQKENI. V gave up 8 bases and J gave up 5 bases; unmatched junction bases: 10. The CDR3 covers 15 residues. The CDR3 region is CASHIAGGPRETQYF. The CDR3 DNA is TGTGCCAGCCACATAGCGGGAGGGCCGCGGGAGACCCAGTACTTC.

The chain combines TRBV27 with TRBJ2-7; TRBD1 might be the D (5 bases). In germline, CDR1 is MNHEY, CDR2 SMNVEV (reference sequence). The CDR3 is 16 amino acids. V lost 2 bases and J lost 0, with 14 bases in between. The CDR3 protein is CASSLMDRGPSYEQYF. The DNA of the CDR3 is TGTGCCAGCAGTTTAATGGATAGGGGCCCCTCCTACGAGCAGTACTTC.

V is TRBV4-1 and J is TRBJ1-5; a possible D gene is TRBD1 (5 bases). Germline lookup yields CDR1 MGHRA and CDR2 YSYEKL. CDR3 length: 17 amino acids. The V and J ends lost 3 bases and 1 base respectively, with 16 bases between them. The CDR3 sequence: CASSQRTSGGSNQPQHF. The CDR3 DNA reads as TGCGCCAGCAGCCAGAGGACATCTGGGGGGAGCAATCAGCCCCAGCATTTT.

For the CDR3, the DNA is TGTGCCAGCTCACCAGTAGAAGCGTACGGCTACACCTTC. Amino acid sequence: CASSPVEAYGYTF. The chain uses TRBV18 and TRBJ1-2; D unresolved. The CDR3 is made up of 13 amino acids. Looked up from germline, CDR1 is KGHSH and CDR2 is LQKENI. Trimming took 2 bases from V and 8 from J, leaving 12 bases between them.

The chain has TRBV28 and TRBJ1-2; the match to TRBD1 covers 7 bases. This CDR3 region has 12 residues. Losses at the gene ends were 7 bases for V and 4 bases for J; bases not matched to a gene: 3. CDR1 is MDHEN, CDR2 SYDVKM, per germline. As DNA, the CDR3 is TGTGCCAGCAACAACAGGGGCTATGGCTACACCTTC. Its translation: CASNNRGYGYTF.

The chain joins TRBV30 to TRBJ2-7; 9 positions match TRBD2. Germline loops: CDR1 GTSNPN, CDR2 SVGIG (reference sequence). Germline trimming cut 1 base from V and 8 bases from J; bases unmatched to any gene: 3. This CDR3 contains 12 residues. CDR3 sequence (DNA): TGTGCCTGGAGTGAGGGACTAGCCAAGCAGTACTTC. Its translation: CAWSEGLAKQYF.

The chain recombines TRBV6-5 with TRBJ2-5, with TRBD1 identical over 10 bases. Matching the DNA end better, TRBJ2-7 makes the J call doubtful. Germline lookup yields CDR1 MNHEY and CDR2 SVGAGI. CDR3 length: 16 amino acids. The DNA for the CDR3 is TGTGCCAGCAGTTCCTTTATGACAGGGGGCTTCTACGAGCAGTACTTC. The encoded protein is CASSSFMTGGFYEQYF.

The chain recombines TRBV4-2 with TRBJ2-3; TRBD1 matches at 7 bases. V dropped 0 bases and J dropped 3; count of bases not matched to a gene: 6. Germline CDR1 is LGHNA and CDR2 is YNFKEQ. This CDR3 spans 16 amino acids. The CDR3 DNA reads as TGTGCCAGCAGCCAAGATAGTCACAGGGGAACAGATACGCAGTATTTT. This codes for CASSQDSHRGTDTQYF.

This clone has a single count. J is TRBJ1-5 and V is TRBV6-4; perhaps TRBD1 as D (5 bases). Germline CDR1 MRHNA, CDR2 SNTAGT. V was pared by 4 bases and J by 4 bases, with 14 bases between. The CDR3 length is 15 residues. Here the CDR3 DNA reads TGTGCCAGCAGTGGAAGGGAAAGGGGAAATCAGCCCCAGCATTTT. This translates into CASSGRERGNQPQHF.

This chain joins TRBV2 and TRBJ2-7, with D perhaps TRBD1 (5 bases). CDR1 is SNHLY, CDR2 FYNNEI, per germline. CDR3 length equals 15 residues. V lost 5 bases and J 5 bases, leaving 19 bases between the germline ends. The CDR3 nucleotides are TGTGCCAGCAGTCCCCGCAGGGTTGGGTTGAACGAGCAGTACTTC. This codes for CASSPRRVGLNEQYF.

The V and J genes are TRBV5-4 and TRBJ1-2; D is unclear. The CDR3 extends over 14 amino acids. The germline gives CDR1 SGHNT, CDR2 YYREEE (reference sequence). The V end lost 4 bases, the J end lost 4 bases, and 14 bases lay between the germline ends. The CDR3 sequence: CASSPAEGSYGYTF. The CDR3 nucleotides read TGTGCCAGCAGCCCGGCCGAAGGGAGCTATGGCTACACCTTC.

The J gene is TRBJ2-1, the V gene TRBV2; tentative D call: TRBD2 (5 bases). V lost 2 bases and J 9 bases, leaving 11 bases between the germline ends. CDR1 is SNHLY, CDR2 FYNNEI, per germline. The CDR3 consists of 13 residues. The CDR3 spells CASSESGEVEQFF. DNA for the CDR3: TGTGCCAGCAGTGAATCCGGGGAAGTTGAGCAGTTCTTC.

This chain links TRBV7-9 with TRBJ2-7, with 7 nucleotides matching TRBD1. Per germline, CDR1 SEHNR and CDR2 FQNEAQ (reference sequence). V lost 5 bases, J lost 2 bases, and 6 bases stayed unmatched. The CDR3 runs 14 residues. The CDR3 protein is CASSPTTGAYEQYF. DNA of the CDR3: TGTGCCAGCAGCCCCACCACAGGGGCCTACGAGCAGTACTTC.

This rearrangement joins TRBV6-5 to TRBJ1-6, with 10 nucleotides matching TRBD1. V was pared by 6 bases and J by 5 bases, with 1 base of the junction left unmatched. This CDR3 is built from 14 residues. Germline values: CDR1 MNHEY, CDR2 SVGAGI. The CDR3 spells CASRDRGNNSPLHF. The CDR3 DNA follows: TGTGCCAGCAGGGACAGGGGGAATAATTCACCCCTCCACTTT.

CDR3 nucleotides: TGCGCCAGCAGCTTGAAGAGGGGGGGAGCAACAGATACGCAGTATTTT. The encoded protein is CASSLKRGGATDTQYF. This chain links TRBV5-1 with TRBJ2-3; maybe TRBD2 (7 bases). The CDR3 totals 16 residues. Germline CDR1 SGHRS, CDR2 YFSETQ. The V gene lost 1 base and the J gene lost 3 bases, with 15 bases spanning the gap.

J is TRBJ2-1 and V is TRBV10-3, with 10 bases lining up with TRBD2. The V gene end was trimmed by 2 bases and the J gene end by 2 bases; junction bases not matched to a gene: 3. The CDR3 consists of 16 residues. Germline V CDR1 and CDR2: ENHRY, SYGVKD. The CDR3 loop reads CAISEPLAGTYNEQFF. As DNA, the CDR3 is TGTGCCATCAGTGAGCCACTAGCGGGAACCTACAATGAGCAGTTCTTC.

The chain uses TRBV7-3 and TRBJ2-6; 11 bases line up with TRBD2. The CDR3 contains 20 residues. The germline V gene has CDR1 SGHTA and CDR2 FQGTGA. Trimming took 1 base from V and 4 from J; bases not matched to a gene: 12. The CDR3: CASSLRGTSGRAPGANVLTF. DNA of the CDR3: TGTGCCAGCAGCTTAAGGGGTACTAGCGGGAGAGCGCCGGGGGCCAACGTCCTGACTTTC.

The chain combines TRBV29-1 with TRBJ1-3, with D uncertain. From germline, CDR1 is SQVTM and CDR2 ANQGSEA. V was clipped by 4 bases and J by 0 bases, with 13 bases between them. CDR3 length equals 15 residues. CDR3 DNA: TGCAGCGTTGTGTTGGCTTCGGGCTCTGGAAACACCATATATTTT. Translation: CSVVLASGSGNTIYF. Full variable domain (missing parts from reference TRBV29-1 and TRBJ1-3): SAVISQKPSRDICQRGTSLTIQCQVDSQVTMMFWYRQQPGQSLTLIATANQGSEATYESGFVIDKFPISRPNLTFSTLTVSNMSPEDSSIYLCSVVLASGSGNTIYFGEGSWLTVV.

This sequence joins TRBV5-4 and TRBJ2-1, with 10 bases fitting TRBD2. CDR1 is SGHNT and CDR2 is YYREEE in the germline V gene (reference sequence). This CDR3 is 15 amino acids long. The V and J ends lost 4 bases and 4 bases, in that order; junction bases with no gene match: 5. The CDR3 here is CASSRLAGSYNEQFF. The CDR3 DNA follows: TGTGCCAGCAGCCGACTAGCGGGCAGTTACAATGAGCAGTTCTTC.

The J gene is TRBJ2-7, the V gene TRBV7-2, with 12 bases identical to TRBD2. V shed 5 bases, J shed 5 bases, and the junction held 7 bases outside the gene matches. CDR1 is SGHTA, CDR2 FQGNSA, per germline. CDR3 length: 15 residues. This CDR3 reads CASSPGLAGYNEQYF. Here the CDR3 DNA reads TGTGCCAGCAGCCCGGGACTAGCGGGTTACAACGAGCAGTACTTC. The whole variable domain, remainder taken from reference TRBV7-2 and TRBJ2-7, is GAGVSQSPSNKVTEKGKDVELRCDPISGHTALYWYRQSLGQGLEFLIYFQGNSAPDKSGLPSDRFSAERTGGSVSTLTIQRTQQEDSAVYLCASSPGLAGYNEQYFGPGTRLTVT.

V usage is TRBV10-3 and J usage is TRBJ2-3, with a weak D call TRBD2 (5 bases). The CDR3 runs 15 residues. CDR1 and CDR2 (germline): ENHRY, SYGVKD. V lost 6 bases, J lost 1 base, and 14 bases lay in between. The CDR3 bases are TGTGCCATCAGGAAAGACTATGAGGGCACAGATACGCAGTATTTT. It is translated as CAIRKDYEGTDTQYF.

The rearrangement links TRBV28 to TRBJ2-1, with 14 positions matching TRBD2. Germline V CDR1 and CDR2: MDHEN, SYDVKM. This CDR3 is built from 14 residues. Trimming took 6 bases from V and 9 from J; bases not matched to a gene: 4. CDR3 DNA: TGTGCCAGCAGGACTAGCGGGAGGGCCCGTGAGCAGTTCTTC. This gives the protein CASRTSGRAREQFF.

The chain recombines TRBV19 with TRBJ2-4; weak D call: TRBD1 (5 bases). This CDR3 contains 13 residues. Germline V gene lookup returns CDR1 LNHDA and CDR2 SQIVND (reference sequence). V was pared by 1 base and J by 8 bases, with 9 bases between. The DNA for the CDR3 is TGTGCCAGTAGTATAGTTGCCAGGGACATTCAGTACTTC. Amino acid sequence: CASSIVARDIQYF.

The chain combines TRBV5-4 with TRBJ2-7; no firm D call. CDR1 and CDR2 (germline): SGHNT, YYREEE (reference sequence). V was shortened by 4 bases and J by 4 bases, with 15 bases between the two germline ends. The CDR3 contains 14 residues. DNA for the CDR3: TGTGCCAGCAGCCCCCGCGGCGGATCATACGAGCAGTACTTC. The encoded protein is CASSPRGGSYEQYF.